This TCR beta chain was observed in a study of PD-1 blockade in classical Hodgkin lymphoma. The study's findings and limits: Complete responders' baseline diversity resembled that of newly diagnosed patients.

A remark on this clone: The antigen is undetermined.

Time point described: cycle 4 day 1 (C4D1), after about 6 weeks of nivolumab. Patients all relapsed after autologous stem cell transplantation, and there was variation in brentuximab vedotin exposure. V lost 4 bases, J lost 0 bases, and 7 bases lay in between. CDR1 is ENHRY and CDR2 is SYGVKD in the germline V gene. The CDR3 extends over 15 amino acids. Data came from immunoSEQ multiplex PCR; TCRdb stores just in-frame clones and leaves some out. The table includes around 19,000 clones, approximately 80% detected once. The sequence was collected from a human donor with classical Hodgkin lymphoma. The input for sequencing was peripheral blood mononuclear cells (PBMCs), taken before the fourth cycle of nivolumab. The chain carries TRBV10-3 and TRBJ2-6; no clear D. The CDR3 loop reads CAISGTVSGANVLTF. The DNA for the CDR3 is TGTGCCATCAGTGGGACCGTCTCTGGGGCCAACGTCCTGACTTTC.